This T cell receptor (beta chain) was obtained from a study of cytotoxic CD8 clonotypes in ibrutinib-treated CLL. CDR1 SGHNT and CDR2 YENEEA come from the germline V gene. V was pared by 5 bases and J by 11 bases, with 10 bases of the junction left unmatched. This CDR3 is built from 13 residues. For this clone: Its specificity is unknown.

Clones were sequenced by immunoSEQ multiplex PCR, and TCRdb holds only the in-frame ones, with some missing. The table has approximately 160,000 clones, around nine tenths seen once. Study findings and constraints: Shared public clonotypes were rare, and on treatment they either got smaller or stayed the same.

Specimen: PBMCs, collected at disease progression, from a patient treated with ibrutinib. The chain is built from TRBV11-3 and TRBJ1-1, with 8 bases matching TRBD1. This clonotype was obtained from a human donor with chronic lymphocytic leukemia. For the CDR3, the DNA is TGTGCCAGCAGCCGCGGACAGGGTAAGGCTGCTTTCTTT. It yields the protein CASSRGQGKAAFF.